This TCR beta chain was profiled in a study of OX40 agonist ivuxolimab in advanced cancers. About the study: Patients received ivuxolimab, an intravenous treatment, every 2 weeks at 0.01 to 10 mg/kg.

V was pared by 0 bases and J by 9 bases, with 15 bases between. This CDR3 comprises 15 residues. From germline, CDR1 is LGHNA and CDR2 YSLEER. Sequencing used immunoSEQ multiplex PCR; TCRdb keeps in-frame clones, though not all of them. The table lists about 68,000 clones, 85% to 90% of them singletons. Overall study results and limits: Dose levels from 0.1 to 3.0 mg/kg saw CD4+ and CD8+ blood T cells expand clonally by week 6.

This clone has a handful of counts. The antigen remains undetermined. Specimen: CD4+ or CD8+ T cells sorted from blood, collected in a trial of the OX40 agonist ivuxolimab. This clonotype originated in an adult with an advanced solid tumor such as melanoma, head and neck, liver or kidney cancer. The V call is TRBV4-3, the J call TRBJ2-1; D may be TRBD1 (6 bases). CDR3 in amino acids: CASSQEAAGVGEQFF. DNA of the CDR3: TGCGCCAGCAGCCAAGAGGCTGCAGGGGTGGGTGAGCAGTTCTTC.